Presented here are 15 T cell receptor beta chains from one specimen sequenced in a study of OX40 agonist ivuxolimab in advanced cancers. Clones were read by immunoSEQ multiplex PCR, and TCRdb kept only the in-frame ones, dropping some. The sample consists of 58,000 or so clones, 75% to 90% of them appearing once. The sample consisted of CD4+ or CD8+ T cells sorted from blood, taken in a trial of the OX40 agonist ivuxolimab. Source of these receptors: an adult with an advanced solid tumor such as melanoma, head and neck, liver or kidney cancer.

The chain joins TRBV7-6 to TRBJ1-4, with D perhaps TRBD1 (6 bases). Germline V gene lookup returns CDR1 SGHVS and CDR2 FNYEAQ. The V and J ends lost 3 bases and 8 bases respectively, with 19 bases between them. CDR3 size: 16 residues. CDR3 region: CASSFLAGEILEKLFF. The CDR3 DNA is TGTGCCAGCAGCTTCCTCGCAGGGGAGATTTTAGAAAAACTGTTTTTT.

The V call is TRBV18, the J call TRBJ2-1; possible D gene TRBD1, 6 bases. There are 15 residues in the CDR3. The germline CDR1 and CDR2 sequences are KGHSH and LQKENI. Trimming removed 3 bases at V and 4 bases at J, with 13 bases between. This chain's CDR3 is CASSPQQGKYNEQFF. The CDR3 bases are TGTGCCAGCTCACCTCAGCAGGGGAAATACAATGAGCAGTTCTTC.

This chain joins TRBV4-2 and TRBJ2-7; TRBD2 agrees at 11 bases. From germline, CDR1 is LGHNA and CDR2 YNFKEQ. The CDR3 runs to 19 residues. V was pared by 0 bases and J by 1 base, with 11 bases of the junction left unmatched. CDR3 amino acids: CASSQDRVAGGIRSYEQYF. The CDR3 DNA follows: TGTGCCAGCAGCCAAGATCGTGTAGCGGGGGGGATCCGATCCTACGAGCAGTACTTC.

This clone has only one observation. The gene calls are TRBV28 and TRBJ1-2; 10 positions agree with TRBD1. Germline assignment: CDR1 MDHEN and CDR2 SYDVKM. The CDR3 runs 14 residues. J lost 6 bases, V lost 6 bases, and 7 bases had no gene match. DNA for the CDR3: TGTGCCAGCAGCTTGGGGGGACAGGGGCATGGCTACACCTTC. Amino acid sequence: CASSLGGQGHGYTF.

The gene calls are TRBV4-3 and TRBJ1-1; D is ambiguous. This CDR3 region has 15 residues. CDR1 LGHNA and CDR2 YSLEER come from the germline V gene. Trimming took off 4 bases at V and 1 base at J, with 13 bases between the two ends. The CDR3: CASSPADGPNTEAFF. The CDR3 DNA follows: TGCGCCAGCAGCCCCGCTGACGGCCCGAACACTGAAGCTTTCTTT.

The genes are TRBV7-6 and TRBJ2-3, with 8 bases identical to TRBD2. Trimming at V came to 0 bases and at J to 3 bases, leaving 5 bases not matched to a gene. The CDR3 is made up of 16 amino acids. The germline CDR1 and CDR2 sequences are SGHVS and FNYEAQ. The CDR3 loop is CASSLASGRGTDTQYF. The CDR3 bases are TGTGCCAGCAGCTTAGCAAGCGGGAGAGGGACAGATACGCAGTATTTT.

Concerning this clone itself: The sample holds other DNA sequences that translate to the same CDR3. The chain's CDR3 is CASSVSNQPQHF. CDR3 DNA: TGTGCCAGCAGTGTTAGCAATCAGCCCCAGCATTTT. The chain uses TRBV6-1 and TRBJ1-5; unclear D gene. The germline V gene has CDR1 MNHNS and CDR2 SASEGT. This CDR3 spans 12 amino acids. The germline V and J ends were trimmed by 4 bases and 0 bases, with 1 base remaining between them.

The chain links TRBV5-4 to TRBJ1-6; TRBD1 agrees at 12 bases. Germline CDR1 SGHNT, CDR2 YYREEE (reference sequence). The V segment lost 4 bases and the J segment 6 bases; nucleotides outside the gene matches: 8. The CDR3 has 17 amino acids. Here the CDR3 reads CASSLMGQGAGNSPLHF. CDR3 DNA: TGTGCCAGCAGCCTCATGGGACAGGGGGCTGGTAATTCACCCCTCCACTTT.

The chain recombines TRBV30 with TRBJ1-4; D may be TRBD1 (6 bases). The CDR3 length is 14 residues. Germline V gene data show CDR1 as GTSNPN and CDR2 as SVGIG (reference sequence). V lost 2 bases and J 8 bases, leaving 15 bases between the germline ends. The CDR3 loop reads CAWSKGTKGEKLFF. CDR3 nucleotide sequence: TGTGCCTGGAGTAAAGGGACAAAGGGCGAAAAACTGTTTTTT.

The table lists this clone with a count of one. The chain carries TRBV7-2 and TRBJ1-2, with D uncertain. CDR1 is SGHTA, CDR2 FQGNSA, per germline. Trimming shortened V by 5 bases and J by 2 bases, and 12 bases separated the two germline ends. The CDR3 is 14 residues long. CDR3 bases: TGTGCCAGCAGCGCGCCGATGATAAACTATGGCTACACCTTC. This encodes CASSAPMINYGYTF.

CDR3 bases: TGCGCCAGCAGCCAAGATTTCACTAGCGGGAGATACAATGAGCAGTTCTTC. The encoded protein is CASSQDFTSGRYNEQFF. J is TRBJ2-1 and V is TRBV4-1; TRBD2 agrees at 11 bases. Germline loops: CDR1 MGHRA, CDR2 YSYEKL. The V segment lost 0 bases and the J segment 4 bases; nucleotides outside the gene matches: 5. The CDR3 is 17 residues long.

In its sample, this clone was seen once. The chain is built from TRBV6-6 and TRBJ2-5, with no clear D. This CDR3 has 13 residues. Trimming pared 5 bases from V and 2 bases from J, leaving 9 bases between. In germline, CDR1 is MNHNY, CDR2 SVGAGI (reference sequence). In DNA, the CDR3 is TGTGCCAGCAGTCCCAGGCCGCAAGAGACCCAGTACTTC. Its protein is CASSPRPQETQYF.

The chain uses TRBV4-1 and TRBJ2-3; the D is unclear. The germline V and J ends were trimmed by 0 bases and 6 bases, with 16 bases remaining between them. CDR3 length: 16 residues. Germline V gene lookup returns CDR1 MGHRA and CDR2 YSYEKL. DNA of the CDR3: TGCGCCAGCAGCCAAGAGGAACCCCAACGGTGGGATACGCAGTATTTT. Translating gives CASSQEEPQRWDTQYF.

The chain couples TRBV28 to TRBJ2-1, with no clear D. V lost 6 bases and J lost 8, with 11 bases in between. From germline, CDR1 is MDHEN and CDR2 SYDVKM. The CDR3 runs 12 residues. In nucleotides, the CDR3 is TGTGCCAGCAGGGTTCTTACACATGAGCAGTTCTTC. Protein product: CASRVLTHEQFF.

V and J are TRBV5-4 and TRBJ1-2, with 8 positions matching TRBD1. Germline V gene sequence: CDR1 SGHNT, CDR2 YYREEE (reference sequence). Losses at the gene ends were 4 bases for V and 3 bases for J; bases not matched to a gene: 11. The CDR3 extends over 16 amino acids. DNA of the CDR3: TGTGCCAGCAGCCCGTCAAACAGGGGGGCGTACTATGGCTACACCTTC. Translated, it gives CASSPSNRGAYYGYTF. Variable domain in full (rest from reference TRBV5-4 and TRBJ1-2): ETGVTQSPTHLIKTRGQQVTLRCSSQSGHNTVSWYQQALGQGPQFIFQYYREEENGRGNFPPRFSGLQFPNYSSELNVNALELDDSALYLCASSPSNRGAYYGYTFGSGTRLTVV.